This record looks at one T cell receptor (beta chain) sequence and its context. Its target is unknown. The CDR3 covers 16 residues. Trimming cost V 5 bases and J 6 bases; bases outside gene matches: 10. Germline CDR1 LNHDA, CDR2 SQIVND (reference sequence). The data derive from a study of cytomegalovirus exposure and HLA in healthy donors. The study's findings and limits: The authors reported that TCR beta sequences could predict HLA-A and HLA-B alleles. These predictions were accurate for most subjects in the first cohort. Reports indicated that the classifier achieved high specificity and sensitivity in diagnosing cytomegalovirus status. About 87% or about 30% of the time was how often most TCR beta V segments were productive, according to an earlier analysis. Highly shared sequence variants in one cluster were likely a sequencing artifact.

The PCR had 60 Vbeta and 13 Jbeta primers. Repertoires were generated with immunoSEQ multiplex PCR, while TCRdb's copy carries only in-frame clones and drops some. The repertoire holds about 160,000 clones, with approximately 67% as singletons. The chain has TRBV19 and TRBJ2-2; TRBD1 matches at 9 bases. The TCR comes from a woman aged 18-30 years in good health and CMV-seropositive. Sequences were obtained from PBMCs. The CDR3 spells CASSLLGDRVAGELFF. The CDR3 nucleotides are TGTGCCAGTAGTTTACTCGGGGACAGGGTAGCCGGGGAGCTGTTTTTT.